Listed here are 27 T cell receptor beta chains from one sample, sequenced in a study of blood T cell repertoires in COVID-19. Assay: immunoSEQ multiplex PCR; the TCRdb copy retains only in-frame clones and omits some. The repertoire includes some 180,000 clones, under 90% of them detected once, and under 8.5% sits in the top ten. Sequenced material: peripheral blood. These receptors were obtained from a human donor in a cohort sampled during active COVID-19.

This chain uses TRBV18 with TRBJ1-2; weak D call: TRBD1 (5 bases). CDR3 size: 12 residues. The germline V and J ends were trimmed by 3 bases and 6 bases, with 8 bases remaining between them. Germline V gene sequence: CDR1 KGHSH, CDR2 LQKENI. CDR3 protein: CASSPTADGYTF. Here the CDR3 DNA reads TGTGCCAGCTCACCGACAGCTGATGGCTACACCTTC.

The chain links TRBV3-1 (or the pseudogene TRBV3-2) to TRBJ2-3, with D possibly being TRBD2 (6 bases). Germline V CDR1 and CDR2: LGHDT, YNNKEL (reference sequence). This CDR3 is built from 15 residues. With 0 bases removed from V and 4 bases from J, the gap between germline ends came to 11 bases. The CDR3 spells CASSQDLIAADTQYF. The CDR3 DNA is TGTGCCAGCAGCCAAGATTTAATAGCGGCAGATACGCAGTATTTT.

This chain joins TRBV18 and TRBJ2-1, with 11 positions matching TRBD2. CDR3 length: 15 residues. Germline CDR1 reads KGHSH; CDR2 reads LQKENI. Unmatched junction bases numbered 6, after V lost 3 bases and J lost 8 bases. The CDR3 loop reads CASSPSGGAVYEQFF. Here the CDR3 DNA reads TGTGCCAGCTCACCTAGCGGGGGGGCCGTTTATGAGCAGTTCTTC.

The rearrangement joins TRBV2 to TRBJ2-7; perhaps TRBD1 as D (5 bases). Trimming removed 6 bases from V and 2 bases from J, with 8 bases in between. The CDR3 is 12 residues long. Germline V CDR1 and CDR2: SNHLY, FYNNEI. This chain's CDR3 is CASRQDAYEQYF. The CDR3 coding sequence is TGTGCCAGCAGACAGGATGCCTACGAGCAGTACTTC.

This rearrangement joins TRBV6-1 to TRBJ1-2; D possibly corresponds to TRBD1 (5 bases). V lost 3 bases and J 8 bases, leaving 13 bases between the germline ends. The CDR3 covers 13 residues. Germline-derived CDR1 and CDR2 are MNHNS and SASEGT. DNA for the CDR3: TGTGCCAGCAGTGAGCGGGGGTCGCGGGGCTACACCTTC. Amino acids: CASSERGSRGYTF.

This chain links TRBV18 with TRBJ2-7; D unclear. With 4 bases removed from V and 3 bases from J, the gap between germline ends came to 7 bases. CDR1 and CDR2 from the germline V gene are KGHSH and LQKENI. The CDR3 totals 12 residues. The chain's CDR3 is CASSRGDYEQYF. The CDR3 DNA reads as TGTGCCAGCTCACGAGGAGACTACGAGCAGTACTTC.

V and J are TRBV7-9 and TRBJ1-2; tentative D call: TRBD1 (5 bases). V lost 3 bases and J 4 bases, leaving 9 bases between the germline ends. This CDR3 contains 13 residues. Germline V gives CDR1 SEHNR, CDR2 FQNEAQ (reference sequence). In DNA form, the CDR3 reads TGTGCCAGCAGCTTGGGACTGCCCTATGGCTACACCTTC. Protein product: CASSLGLPYGYTF.

The chain's CDR3 is CASSSLRQGRAEAFF. CDR3 sequence (DNA): TGTGCCAGCAGCTCCTTACGACAGGGGAGGGCTGAAGCTTTCTTT. The V and J genes are TRBV5-4 and TRBJ1-1; 8 positions match TRBD1. With V trimmed by 3 bases and J by 6 bases, 10 bases remained unmatched. Germline CDR1 SGHNT, CDR2 YYREEE (reference sequence). This CDR3 spans 15 amino acids.

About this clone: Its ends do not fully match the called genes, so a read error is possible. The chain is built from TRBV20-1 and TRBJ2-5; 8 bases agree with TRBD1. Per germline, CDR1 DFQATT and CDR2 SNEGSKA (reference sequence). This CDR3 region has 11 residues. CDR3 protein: CSAARTGFPNF. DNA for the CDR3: TGCAGTGCTGCACGGACAGGGTTTCCTAACTTC.

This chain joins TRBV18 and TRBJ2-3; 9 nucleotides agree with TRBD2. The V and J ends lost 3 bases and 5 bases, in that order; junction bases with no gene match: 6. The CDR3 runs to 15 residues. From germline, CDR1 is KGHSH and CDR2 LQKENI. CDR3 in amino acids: CASSPPAGGKDTQYF. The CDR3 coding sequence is TGTGCCAGCTCACCTCCTGCGGGGGGGAAAGATACGCAGTATTTT.

CDR3 nucleotide sequence: TGTGCCAGCAGCCCCTGGACTAGCGGGGCCCAAGAGACCCAGTACTTC. It translates to CASSPWTSGAQETQYF. The chain is built from TRBV7-2 and TRBJ2-5; 12 bases fit TRBD2. This CDR3 has 16 residues. Germline V gene lookup returns CDR1 SGHTA and CDR2 FQGNSA. Trimming took 5 bases from V and 1 from J; bases not matched to a gene: 5.

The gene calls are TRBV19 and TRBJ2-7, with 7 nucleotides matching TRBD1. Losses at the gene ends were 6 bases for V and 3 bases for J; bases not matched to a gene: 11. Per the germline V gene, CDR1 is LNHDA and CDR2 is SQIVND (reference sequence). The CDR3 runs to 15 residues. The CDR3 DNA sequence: TGTGCCAGTAGGGATATCTGGGACAGCCACTACGAGCAGTACTTC. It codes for CASRDIWDSHYEQYF.

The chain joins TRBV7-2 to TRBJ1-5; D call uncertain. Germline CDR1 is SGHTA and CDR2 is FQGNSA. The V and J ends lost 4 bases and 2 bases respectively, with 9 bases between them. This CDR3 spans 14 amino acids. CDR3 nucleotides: TGTGCCAGCAGCTACGGGGTGGGCAATCAGCCCCAGCATTTT. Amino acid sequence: CASSYGVGNQPQHF.

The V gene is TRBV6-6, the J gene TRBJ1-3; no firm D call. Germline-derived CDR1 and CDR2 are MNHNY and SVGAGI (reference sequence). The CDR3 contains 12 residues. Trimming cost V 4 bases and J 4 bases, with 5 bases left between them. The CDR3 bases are TGTGCCAGCAGTTTCCGGGGAAACACCATATATTTT. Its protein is CASSFRGNTIYF.

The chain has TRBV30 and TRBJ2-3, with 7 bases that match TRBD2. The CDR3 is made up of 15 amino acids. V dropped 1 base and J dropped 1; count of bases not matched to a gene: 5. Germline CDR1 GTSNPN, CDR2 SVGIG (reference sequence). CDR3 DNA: TGTGCCTGGAGTGGTACGGCGGGGGGCACAGATACGCAGTATTTT. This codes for CAWSGTAGGTDTQYF.

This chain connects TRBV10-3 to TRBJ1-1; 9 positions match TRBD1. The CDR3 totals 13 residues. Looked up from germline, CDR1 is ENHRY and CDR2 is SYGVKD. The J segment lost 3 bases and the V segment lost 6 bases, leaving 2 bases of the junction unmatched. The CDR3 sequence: CAIRRTGDTEAFF. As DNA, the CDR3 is TGTGCCATCAGACGGACAGGGGACACTGAAGCTTTCTTT.

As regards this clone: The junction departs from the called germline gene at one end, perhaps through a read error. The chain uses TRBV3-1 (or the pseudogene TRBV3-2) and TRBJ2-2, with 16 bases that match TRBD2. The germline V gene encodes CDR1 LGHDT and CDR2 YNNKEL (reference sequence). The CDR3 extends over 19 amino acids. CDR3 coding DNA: TGTGCCCGCAGCCAAGAGGGACTAGCGGGGGGGGTCAACACCGGGGAGCTGTTTTTT. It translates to CARSQEGLAGGVNTGELFF.

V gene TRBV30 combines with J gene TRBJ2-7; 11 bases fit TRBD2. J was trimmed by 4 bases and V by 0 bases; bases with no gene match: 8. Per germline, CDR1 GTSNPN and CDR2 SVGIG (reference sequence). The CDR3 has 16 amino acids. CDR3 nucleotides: TGTGCCTGGAGTGTTATTAGCGGGGGGGGCAGGTACGAGCAGTACTTC. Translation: CAWSVISGGGRYEQYF.

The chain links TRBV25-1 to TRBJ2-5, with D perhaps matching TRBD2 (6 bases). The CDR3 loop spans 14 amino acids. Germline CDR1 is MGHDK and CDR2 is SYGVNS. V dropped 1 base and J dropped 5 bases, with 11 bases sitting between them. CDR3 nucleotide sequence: TGTGCCAGCAGTGAATGGGGTAGCGGTGAGACCCAGTACTTC. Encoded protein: CASSEWGSGETQYF.

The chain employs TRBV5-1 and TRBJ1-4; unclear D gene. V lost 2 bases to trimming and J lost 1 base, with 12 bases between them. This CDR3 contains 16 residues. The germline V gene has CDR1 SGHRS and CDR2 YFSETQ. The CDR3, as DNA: TGCGCCAGCAGCTTCGGTCTTGAGGGAACTAATGAAAAACTGTTTTTT. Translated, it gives CASSFGLEGTNEKLFF.

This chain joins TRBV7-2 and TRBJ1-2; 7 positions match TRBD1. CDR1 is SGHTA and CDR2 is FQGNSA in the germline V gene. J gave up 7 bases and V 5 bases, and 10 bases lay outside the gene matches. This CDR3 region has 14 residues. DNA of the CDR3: TGTGCCAGCAGCCAGGCCGACAGGGTGGGTGGCTACACCTTC. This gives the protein CASSQADRVGGYTF.

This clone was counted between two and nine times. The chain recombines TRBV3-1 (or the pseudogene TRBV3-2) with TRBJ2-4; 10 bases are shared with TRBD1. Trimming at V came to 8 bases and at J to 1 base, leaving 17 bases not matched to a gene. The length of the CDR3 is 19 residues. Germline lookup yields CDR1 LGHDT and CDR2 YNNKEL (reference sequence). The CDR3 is CASRGLDRGLNGAKNIQYF. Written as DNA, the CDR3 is TGTGCCAGCCGGGGGTTAGACAGGGGGCTGAATGGGGCCAAAAACATTCAGTACTTC.

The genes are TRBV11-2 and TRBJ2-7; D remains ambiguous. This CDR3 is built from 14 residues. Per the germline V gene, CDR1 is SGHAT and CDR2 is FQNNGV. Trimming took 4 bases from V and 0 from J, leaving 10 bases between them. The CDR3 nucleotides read TGTGCCAGCAGCTCCTCAGGCCACTCCTACGAGCAGTACTTC. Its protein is CASSSSGHSYEQYF. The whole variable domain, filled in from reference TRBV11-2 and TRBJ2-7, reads EAGVAQSPRYKIIEKRQSVAFWCNPISGHATLYWYQQILGQGPKLLIQFQNNGVVDDSQLPKDRFSAERLKGVDSTLKIQPAKLEDSAVYLCASSSSGHSYEQYFGPGTRLTVT.

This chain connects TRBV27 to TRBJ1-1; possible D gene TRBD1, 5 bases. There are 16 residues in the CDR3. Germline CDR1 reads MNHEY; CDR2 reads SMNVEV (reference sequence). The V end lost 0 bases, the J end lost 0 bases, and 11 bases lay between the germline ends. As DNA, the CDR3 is TGTGCCAGCAGTTTATCGGGCGGACACTTGAACACTGAAGCTTTCTTT. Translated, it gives CASSLSGGHLNTEAFF.

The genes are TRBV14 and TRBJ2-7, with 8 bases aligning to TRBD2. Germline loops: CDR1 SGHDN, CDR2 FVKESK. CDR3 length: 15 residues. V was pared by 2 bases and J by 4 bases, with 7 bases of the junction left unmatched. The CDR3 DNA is TGTGCCAGCAGCCAACGGGGGGGCGGGTCGTACGAGCAGTACTTC. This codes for CASSQRGGGSYEQYF.

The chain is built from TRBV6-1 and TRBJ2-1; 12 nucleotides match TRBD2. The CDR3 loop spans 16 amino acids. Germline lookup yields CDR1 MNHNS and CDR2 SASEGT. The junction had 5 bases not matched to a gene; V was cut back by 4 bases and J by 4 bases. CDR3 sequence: CASSVRLAGAYNEQFF. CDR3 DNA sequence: TGTGCCAGCAGTGTCCGACTAGCGGGGGCTTACAATGAGCAGTTCTTC.

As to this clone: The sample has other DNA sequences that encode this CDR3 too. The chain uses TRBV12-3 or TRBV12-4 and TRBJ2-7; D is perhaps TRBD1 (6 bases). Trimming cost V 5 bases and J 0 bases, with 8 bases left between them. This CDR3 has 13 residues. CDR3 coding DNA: TGTGCCAGCAGTCCGGACAGCTCCTACGAGCAGTACTTC. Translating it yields CASSPDSSYEQYF.